The 4 T cell receptor beta chains given below trace back to one sample, sequenced in a study of graft-versus-host responses after intestinal transplantation. These receptors' antigens are unknown. Generated by immunoSEQ multiplex PCR, the TCRdb table keeps only in-frame clones and is missing some. The data show about 120,000 clones, just under 95% seen once. Material: unstimulated CD4+ T cells sorted from spleen or lymph node cells, obtained before intestinal transplant. These receptor sequences come from a human donor who received an intestinal transplant.

CDR3 region: CASSPLDTRQETQYF. The CDR3 bases are TGTGCCAGCTCACCATTAGACACCCGCCAAGAGACCCAGTACTTC. The V and J genes are TRBV18 and TRBJ2-5; D gene ambiguous. This CDR3 region has 15 residues. CDR1 and CDR2 (germline): KGHSH, LQKENI. V gave up 2 bases and J gave up 1 base, with 11 bases separating them.

The rearrangement uses TRBV7-8 and TRBJ2-5; 9 bases are a match to TRBD1. Germline V gene sequence: CDR1 SGHVS, CDR2 FQNEAQ. The ends lost 4 bases at V and 4 bases at J; junction bases unmatched: 7. The CDR3 loop spans 15 amino acids. The CDR3 DNA sequence: TGTGCCAGCAGCTCCGGACAGGGGAGTGGAGAGACCCAGTACTTC. This encodes CASSSGQGSGETQYF.

The chain uses TRBV7-9 and TRBJ2-5; D is undetermined. Trimming left V 1 base short and J 0 bases short, with 9 bases between. The germline CDR1 and CDR2 sequences are SEHNR and FQNEAQ (reference sequence). CDR3 length: 15 residues. The CDR3: CASSLGTAYQETQYF. CDR3 bases: TGTGCCAGCAGCTTAGGCACAGCGTACCAAGAGACCCAGTACTTC. The entire variable domain, with the rest obtained from reference TRBV7-9 and TRBJ2-5, is as follows: DTGVSQNPRHKITKRGQNVTFRCDPISEHNRLYWYRQTLGQGPEFLTYFQNEAQLEKSRLLSDRFSAERPKGSFSTLEIQRTEQGDSAMYLCASSLGTAYQETQYFGPGTRLLVL.

The V call is TRBV14, the J call TRBJ2-1, with a tentative D call TRBD2 (5 bases). Looked up from germline, CDR1 is SGHDN and CDR2 is FVKESK. The V end was cut by 0 bases, the J end by 7 bases, with 16 bases between. The CDR3 contains 16 residues. The CDR3 is CASSQDVREYWNEQFF. DNA for the CDR3: TGTGCCAGCAGCCAAGATGTGAGGGAGTATTGGAATGAGCAGTTCTTC.